This T cell receptor (beta chain) is from a study of blood T cell repertoires in COVID-19. Whole-study context: The United States, Italy and Spain were the sources of the acute and convalescent COVID-19 samples. In each case, the material was cDNA or gDNA derived from T cells, B-cell-depleted T cells, or PBMCs.

The germline gives CDR1 SQVTM, CDR2 ANQGSEA. The CDR3 loop spans 13 amino acids. Losses at the gene ends were 3 bases for V and 6 bases for J; bases not matched to a gene: 5. Authors' data handling: Scientists estimated how many nucleated cells there were by amplifying reference gene primers. TCRdb's table, derived via immunoSEQ multiplex PCR, lists solely in-frame clones and lacks some. The DNA gave D and trimming, while V, J and clone size come from that table. The data hold about 40,000 clones, with 82% observed a single time. Input material: peripheral blood. This clonotype was obtained from a woman between 65 and 79 years old with acute or convalescent COVID-19. The V and J genes are TRBV29-1 and TRBJ1-3, with 7 bases lining up with TRBD1. CDR3: CSVDDRVENTIYF. In DNA form, the CDR3 reads TGCAGCGTTGACGACAGGGTAGAAAACACCATATATTTT.